This TCR beta chain was recorded in a study of cytomegalovirus exposure and HLA in healthy donors. CDR1 and CDR2 from the germline V gene are MNHNS and SASEGT. The CDR3 is 15 residues long. The junction had 10 bases not matched to a gene; V was cut back by 7 bases and J by 4 bases. A multiplex PCR was run with 60 Vbeta primers and 13 Jbeta primers. Repertoires were generated with immunoSEQ multiplex PCR, while TCRdb's copy carries only in-frame clones and drops some. The sample shows 100,000 to 150,000 clones, roughly 80% of them seen only once. This receptor was obtained from a male donor in good health and CMV-seronegative. The V call is TRBV6-1, the J call TRBJ1-1, with 9 nucleotides matching TRBD1. Source material: PBMCs. In DNA form, the CDR3 reads TGTGCCAGCACCGCCCGAGACAGGGGGGCCACTGAAGCTTTCTTT. Translated: CASTARDRGATEAFF.